The entry below gives a single T cell receptor (beta chain) sequence along with its context. Its specificity is not known. The CDR3 runs 14 residues. Germline assignment: CDR1 MNHEY and CDR2 SMNVEV (reference sequence). V lost 3 bases, J lost 6 bases, and 4 bases stayed unmatched. The sample comes from a study of T cell responses to AZD1222 COVID-19 vaccine. Whole-study findings and limits: Spike as a whole was targeted by vaccine-associated CD4 TCRs, dominant at 160-218 and 743-854.

Assay: immunoSEQ multiplex PCR; the TCRdb copy retains only in-frame clones and omits some. The repertoire has about 120,000 clones, roughly 90% of them found once; the top ten carry 11% to 15%. Specimen: peripheral blood, collected on day 0 of AZD1222 vaccination. The TCR was taken from an adult in good health. The gene calls are TRBV27 and TRBJ1-5, with TRBD1 matching over 8 bases. The CDR3 DNA follows: TGTGCCAGCAGTTTCCGACAGGGGTTTCAGCCCCAGCATTTT. Amino acids: CASSFRQGFQPQHF.